The next 32 T cell receptor beta chains were all read from a single sample in a study of cytomegalovirus exposure and HLA in healthy donors. It was with 60 Vbeta and 13 Jbeta primers that the PCR ran. This table comes from immunoSEQ multiplex PCR, and its TCRdb copy is limited to in-frame clones, with some not included. Here the sample spans over 150,000 clones, about 80% being singletons. Sample: PBMCs. These receptors all stem from a boy between 5 and 17 years old in good health and CMV-seronegative.

The genes are TRBV11-3 and TRBJ2-5, with D perhaps matching TRBD1 (6 bases). The DNA matches TRBJ2-7 better at its end, which makes the J call doubtful. Germline V gene sequence: CDR1 SGHNT, CDR2 YENEEA. This CDR3 has 14 amino acids. The CDR3 reads CASSLVDRKNEQYF. CDR3 DNA: TGTGCCAGCAGCTTAGTGGACAGAAAGAACGAGCAGTACTTC.

Concerning this clone: The junction departs from germline at one end; a sequencing error may be responsible. The chain carries TRBV18 and TRBJ1-1; TRBD1 matches at 11 bases. This CDR3 has 12 amino acids. The V gene's germline CDR1 is KGHSH and CDR2 LQKENI. This chain's CDR3 is CASSPGQGGFNF. CDR3 nucleotides: TGTGCCAGCTCACCGGGACAGGGGGGCTTCAACTTT.

The chain links TRBV2 to TRBJ2-7, with D possibly matching TRBD1 (5 bases). The germline V gene has CDR1 SNHLY and CDR2 FYNNEI. The CDR3 is 15 amino acids. The germline V and J ends were trimmed by 7 bases and 0 bases, with 16 bases remaining between them. The CDR3, as DNA: TGTGCCAGCACTTCCCAGGGAACCTTCTCCTACGAGCAGTACTTC. Translating gives CASTSQGTFSYEQYF.

This sequence joins TRBV6-4 and TRBJ1-1; the D is unclear. The CDR3 runs 15 residues. V shed 5 bases and J shed 2 bases, with 15 bases lying between them. The germline gives CDR1 MRHNA, CDR2 SNTAGT. CDR3 protein: CASSWRPTTNTEAFF. In nucleotides, the CDR3 is TGTGCCAGCAGTTGGCGGCCTACAACTAACACTGAAGCTTTCTTT.

The CDR3 sequence: CASRARMDRANTEAFF. The CDR3 DNA follows: TGTGCCAGCAGGGCCCGAATGGACAGGGCGAACACTGAAGCTTTCTTT. The chain combines TRBV6-6 with TRBJ1-1; TRBD1 matches at 8 bases. Germline CDR1 MNHNY, CDR2 SVGAGI (reference sequence). The J segment lost 1 base and the V segment lost 6 bases, leaving 10 bases of the junction unmatched. There are 16 residues in the CDR3.

J is TRBJ2-7 and V is TRBV29-1; the match to TRBD1 covers 10 bases. The J segment lost 6 bases and the V segment lost 6 bases, leaving 11 bases of the junction unmatched. This CDR3 contains 14 residues. Germline loops: CDR1 SQVTM, CDR2 ANQGSEA. The CDR3 sequence is CSVSPGTGVTEQYF. CDR3 DNA: TGCAGCGTCTCTCCCGGGACAGGGGTTACCGAGCAGTACTTC.

The chain recombines TRBV30 with TRBJ1-3, with 7 bases lining up with TRBD1. Germline loops: CDR1 GTSNPN, CDR2 SVGIG (reference sequence). V lost 5 bases, J lost 7 bases, and 11 bases stayed unmatched. The length of the CDR3 is 14 residues. The CDR3 sequence: CAWSLQGLGNTIYF. CDR3 bases: TGTGCCTGGTCCCTACAGGGGTTAGGGAACACCATATATTTT.

This clone was detected only once. The chain combines TRBV9 with TRBJ2-3; 7 positions agree with TRBD2. CDR1 and CDR2 from the germline V gene are SGDLS and YYNGEE. Trimming removed 4 bases from V and 1 base from J; junction bases left unmatched: 12. The CDR3 is 17 residues long. DNA for the CDR3: TGTGCCAGCAGCTCCTCACCCGGGGGGAAGGGCACAGATACGCAGTATTTT. This codes for CASSSSPGGKGTDTQYF.

The rearrangement joins TRBV4-2 to TRBJ1-5; 7 bases align to TRBD1. CDR3 length: 18 residues. CDR1 is LGHNA and CDR2 is YNFKEQ in the germline V gene. V trimming: 0 bases; J trimming: 5 bases; junction bases outside the gene matches: 13. The CDR3, as DNA: TGTGCCAGCAGCCAAGATCGTCTAGCAACAGGGGCCCATCAGCCCCAGCATTTT. Translation: CASSQDRLATGAHQPQHF.

This chain connects TRBV11-1 to TRBJ1-1; 11 nucleotides align to TRBD1. The CDR3 spans 13 residues. Germline CDR1 reads SGHAT; CDR2 reads FQDESV (reference sequence). J lost 4 bases, V lost 5 bases, and 0 bases had no gene match. CDR3 loop: CASSGQGATEAFF. CDR3 DNA: TGTGCCAGCAGCGGACAGGGGGCCACTGAAGCTTTCTTT.

CDR3 protein: CASSYSEVGYGYTF. The CDR3 DNA follows: TGTGCCAGCAGTTACTCCGAGGTTGGCTATGGCTACACCTTC. The chain uses TRBV6-6 and TRBJ1-2; D unresolved. The CDR3 runs to 14 residues. Germline values: CDR1 MNHNY, CDR2 SVGAGI (reference sequence). The ends were cut back, 0 bases at V and 4 bases at J, with 9 bases in the middle.

This clone was seen a handful of times. The chain couples TRBV7-9 to TRBJ2-7; no reliable D call. This CDR3 has 13 residues. The V gene's germline CDR1 is SEHNR and CDR2 FQNEAQ (reference sequence). V was shortened by 5 bases and J by 6 bases, with 14 bases between the two germline ends. CDR3 sequence: CASSLSFRGEQYF. The CDR3 bases are TGTGCCAGCAGCCTCTCCTTCCGAGGCGAGCAGTACTTC.

The rearrangement uses TRBV27 and TRBJ1-4, with TRBD1 identical over 8 bases. CDR3 length: 18 amino acids. The J segment lost 0 bases and the V segment lost 3 bases, leaving 9 bases of the junction unmatched. In germline, CDR1 is MNHEY, CDR2 SMNVEV (reference sequence). As DNA, the CDR3 is TGTGCCAGCAGTTTGATAGGACAGGGACTTTCAACTAATGAAAAACTGTTTTTT. This codes for CASSLIGQGLSTNEKLFF.

This chain connects TRBV6-6 to TRBJ1-2; D remains ambiguous. V lost 0 bases to trimming and J lost 0 bases, with 8 bases between them. The CDR3 contains 15 residues. Looked up from germline, CDR1 is MNHNY and CDR2 is SVGAGI (reference sequence). CDR3 loop: CASSYSDTTNYGYTF. CDR3 DNA: TGTGCCAGCAGTTACTCCGACACGACTAACTATGGCTACACCTTC.

The CDR3 region has the DNA TGTGCCAGTCGGGTCAGGGGAAGCAATCAGCCCCAGCATTTT. It translates to CASRVRGSNQPQHF. The J gene is TRBJ1-5, the V gene TRBV19; D might be TRBD1 (6 bases). The CDR3 length is 14 residues. V was shortened by 8 bases and J by 1 base, with 12 bases between the two germline ends. CDR1 is LNHDA and CDR2 is SQIVND in the germline V gene (reference sequence).

This clone was counted once. CDR3 coding DNA: TGTGCCAGCAGCCCTCCCCAGGGGGCGGAAGGCTACACCTTC. It encodes CASSPPQGAEGYTF. The chain employs TRBV4-2 and TRBJ1-2; TRBD1 matches 8 bases. After removal of 4 bases from V and 8 bases from J, the junction contained 9 bases not matched to a gene. Germline CDR1 is LGHNA and CDR2 is YNFKEQ. The CDR3 extends over 14 amino acids.

This clone was seen a few times. The CDR3: CASRPDRGRQETQYF. The CDR3 nucleotides are TGTGCCAGCAGGCCTGACAGGGGACGACAAGAGACCCAGTACTTC. V gene TRBV7-2 combines with J gene TRBJ2-5; 8 nucleotides agree with TRBD1. Trimming at V came to 6 bases and at J to 2 bases, leaving 8 bases not matched to a gene. Germline V gene data show CDR1 as SGHTA and CDR2 as FQGNSA. This CDR3 region has 15 residues.

This chain uses TRBV7-3 with TRBJ2-1; possibly TRBD2 for D (7 bases). Deletions cut 5 bases from V and 4 bases from J, with 18 bases between. CDR3 size: 16 residues. CDR1 SGHTA and CDR2 FQGTGA come from the germline V gene. DNA for the CDR3: TGTGCCAGCAGCGCCCTAACCGGGGGGACATACAATGAGCAGTTCTTC. Protein product: CASSALTGGTYNEQFF.

This rearrangement joins TRBV30 to TRBJ2-1; the match to TRBD2 covers 9 bases. J lost 10 bases, V lost 7 bases, and 17 bases had no gene match. The germline V gene has CDR1 GTSNPN and CDR2 SVGIG (reference sequence). This CDR3 is 15 amino acids long. CDR3 sequence reads: CAYCAGGPILWEQFF. In DNA, the CDR3 is TGTGCCTACTGTGCGGGAGGGCCTATTTTATGGGAGCAGTTCTTC.

The V gene is TRBV7-2, the J gene TRBJ1-6; D uncertain. Germline CDR1 is SGHTA and CDR2 is FQGNSA. This CDR3 spans 16 amino acids. The ends were cut back, 5 bases at V and 0 bases at J, with 11 bases in the middle. The DNA of the CDR3 is TGTGCCAGCAGCGGTCGCGGGAGCTCCTATAATTCACCCCTCCACTTT. This codes for CASSGRGSSYNSPLHF.

This chain links TRBV30 with TRBJ2-7, with D maybe TRBD2 (5 bases). From germline, CDR1 is GTSNPN and CDR2 SVGIG (reference sequence). The V end lost 4 bases, the J end lost 0 bases, and 10 bases lay between the germline ends. This CDR3 comprises 13 residues. The CDR3 region has the DNA TGTGCCTGGACTGAGGGAGTCTCCTACGAGCAGTACTTC. It specifies CAWTEGVSYEQYF.

This chain uses TRBV5-1 with TRBJ1-6; perhaps TRBD1 as D (5 bases). The germline CDR1 and CDR2 sequences are SGHRS and YFSETQ. CDR3 length: 15 residues. The germline V and J ends were trimmed by 0 bases and 10 bases, with 14 bases remaining between them. The CDR3 nucleotides are TGCGCCAGCAGCTTGGAGCGGGGGGTCGAATCACCCCTCCACTTT. Translated, it gives CASSLERGVESPLHF.

This clone was detected only a few times. The J gene is TRBJ1-1, the V gene TRBV5-1; TRBD1 matches 11 bases. Germline loops: CDR1 SGHRS, CDR2 YFSETQ. The V and J ends lost 3 bases and 4 bases, in that order; junction bases with no gene match: 2. The CDR3 is 14 amino acids. Here the CDR3 reads CASSWGQGGTEAFF. The CDR3 coding sequence is TGCGCCAGCAGCTGGGGACAGGGGGGCACTGAAGCTTTCTTT.

The chain combines TRBV5-1 with TRBJ1-4, with D possibly TRBD1 on 5 matching bases. Germline V gives CDR1 SGHRS, CDR2 YFSETQ. The CDR3 is 15 amino acids. V was trimmed by 5 bases and J by 8 bases, leaving 19 bases between them. CDR3 region: CASRALGTESEKLFF. Written as DNA, the CDR3 is TGCGCCAGCAGAGCCCTTGGGACTGAAAGCGAAAAACTGTTTTTT.

This rearrangement joins TRBV28 to TRBJ1-6; D is perhaps TRBD1 (5 bases). The V end lost 10 bases, the J end lost 6 bases, and 19 bases lay between the germline ends. In germline, CDR1 is MDHEN, CDR2 SYDVKM. CDR3 length equals 15 residues. CDR3 sequence (DNA): TGTGCCATCCAGCAGGGCCCGTTCTTTAATTCACCCCTCCACTTT. Translation: CAIQQGPFFNSPLHF. The full variable domain, completed using reference TRBV28 and TRBJ1-6, is DVKVTQSSRYLVKRTGEKVFLECVQDMDHENMFWYRQDPGLGLRLIYFSYDVKMKEKGDIPEGYSVSREKKERFSLILESASTNQTSMYLCAIQQGPFFNSPLHFGNGTRLTVT.

The rearrangement links TRBV5-4 to TRBJ2-1; TRBD2 aligns across 9 bases. Germline V lookup: CDR1 SGHNT, CDR2 YYREEE (reference sequence). The CDR3 loop spans 16 amino acids. The V and J ends lost 0 bases and 4 bases, in that order; junction bases with no gene match: 5. CDR3 DNA: TGTGCCAGCAGCTTGGGACTAGCGGATACATACAATGAGCAGTTCTTC. Amino acids: CASSLGLADTYNEQFF.

This chain uses TRBV13 with TRBJ2-5; no firm D call. Germline CDR1 and CDR2: PRHDT and FYEKMQ (reference sequence). V shed 3 bases and J shed 1 base, with 9 bases lying between them. The CDR3 spans 14 residues. The DNA for the CDR3 is TGTGCCAGCAGCTTGTCTTTAGTCCAAGAGACCCAGTACTTC. Its protein is CASSLSLVQETQYF.

The chain joins TRBV19 to TRBJ1-3; the D gene is possibly TRBD1 (5 bases). V was shortened by 5 bases and J by 2 bases, with 7 bases between the two germline ends. The germline V gene encodes CDR1 LNHDA and CDR2 SQIVND (reference sequence). The CDR3 length is 13 residues. The CDR3 loop is CASSSGTGNTIYF. DNA of the CDR3: TGTGCCAGTAGTTCAGGGACTGGAAACACCATATATTTT. The whole variable domain, filled in from reference TRBV19 and TRBJ1-3, reads DGGITQSPKYLFRKEGQNVTLSCEQNLNHDAMYWYRQDPGQGLRLIYYSQIVNDFQKGDIAEGYSVSREKKESFPLTVTSAQKNPTAFYLCASSSGTGNTIYFGEGSWLTVV.

The chain links TRBV4-3 to TRBJ2-2, with 12 bases that match TRBD1. The germline V gene encodes CDR1 LGHNA and CDR2 YSLEER. This CDR3 contains 18 residues. V trimming: 4 bases; J trimming: 5 bases; junction bases outside the gene matches: 11. DNA of the CDR3: TGCGCCAGCAGCCCTAGGGACAGGGGGCGCGGGTCAACCGGGGAGCTGTTTTTT. The encoded protein is CASSPRDRGRGSTGELFF.

As for this clone: The same CDR3 can be traced to other DNA sequences in this sample. V usage is TRBV7-9 and J usage is TRBJ1-3, with 7 bases identical to TRBD1. V lost 1 base to trimming and J lost 8 bases; unmatched junction nucleotides: 2. CDR1 is SEHNR, CDR2 FQNEAQ, per germline (reference sequence). The CDR3 length is 13 residues. CDR3 coding DNA: TGTGCCAGCAGCTTAGACAGGGGAGACACCATATATTTT. The encoded protein is CASSLDRGDTIYF.

CDR3 DNA: TGTGCCAGTAATGCGGGGGTAACTGAGCAGTTCTTC. Translating gives CASNAGVTEQFF. The J gene is TRBJ2-1, the V gene TRBV19, with TRBD2 identical over 7 bases. CDR3 length equals 12 residues. Germline CDR1 and CDR2: LNHDA and SQIVND (reference sequence). With V trimmed by 7 bases and J by 9 bases, 6 bases remained unmatched.

The CDR3, as DNA: TGTGCCAGCAGTCCCCCGACAGGGGGCCTCTTCACAGATACGCAGTATTTT. Its translation: CASSPPTGGLFTDTQYF. The chain carries TRBV28 and TRBJ2-3; 10 nucleotides match TRBD1. This CDR3 is 17 amino acids long. V trimming: 5 bases; J trimming: 2 bases; junction bases outside the gene matches: 10. CDR1 and CDR2 from the germline V gene are MDHEN and SYDVKM.